Described below is a single T cell receptor (beta chain) sequence and its context. The antigen is not known. This sample is part of a study of beta chain features in type 1 diabetes. The study's findings and limits: Type 1 diabetes patients had VDJ junctions that carried fewer insertions and more deletions.

Expressed TCRB transcripts got sequenced, as all isolated RNA was reverse transcribed. Some clones are missing from TCRdb's copy, which holds only in-frame ones; the method was immunoSEQ multiplex PCR. The repertoire includes 200,000 to 300,000 clones, roughly two thirds of them detected once, and 0.053% sits in the top ten. Germline V gene lookup returns CDR1 SQVTM and CDR2 ANQGSEA. The CDR3 spans 12 residues. V gave up 5 bases and J gave up 6 bases, with 12 bases separating them. The TCR was taken from a young man in good health. This rearrangement joins TRBV29-1 to TRBJ2-3; D gene uncertain. Sample: naive CD4+ T cells from blood. CDR3 sequence: CSVLSEGDTQYF. CDR3 in DNA: TGCAGCGTTCTGTCAGAAGGGGATACGCAGTATTTT.